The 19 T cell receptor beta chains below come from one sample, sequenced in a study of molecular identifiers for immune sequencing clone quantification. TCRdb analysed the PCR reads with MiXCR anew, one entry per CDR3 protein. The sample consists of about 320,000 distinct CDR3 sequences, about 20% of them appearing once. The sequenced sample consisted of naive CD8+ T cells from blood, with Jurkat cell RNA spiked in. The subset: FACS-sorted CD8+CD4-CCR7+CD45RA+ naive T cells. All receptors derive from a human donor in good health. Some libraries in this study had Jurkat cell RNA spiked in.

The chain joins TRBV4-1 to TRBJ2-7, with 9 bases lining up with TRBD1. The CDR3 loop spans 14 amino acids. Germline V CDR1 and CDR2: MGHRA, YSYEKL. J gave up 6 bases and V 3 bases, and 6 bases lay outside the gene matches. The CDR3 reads CASSHGQGTGEQYF. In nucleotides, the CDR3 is TGCGCCAGCAGCCACGGACAGGGGACCGGCGAGCAGTACTTC.

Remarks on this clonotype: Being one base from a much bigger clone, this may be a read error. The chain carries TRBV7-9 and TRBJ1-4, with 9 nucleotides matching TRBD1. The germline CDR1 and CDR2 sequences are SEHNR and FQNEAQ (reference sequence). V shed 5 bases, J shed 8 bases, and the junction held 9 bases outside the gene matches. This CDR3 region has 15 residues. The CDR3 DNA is TGTGCCAGCAGCCCGGACAGGGGCGTAGGGGAAAAACTGTTTTTT. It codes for CASSPDRGVGEKLFF.

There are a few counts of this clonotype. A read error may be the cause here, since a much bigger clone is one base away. CDR3 protein: CASGVGLTNTEAFF. DNA of the CDR3: TGTGCCAGCGGCGTAGGGTTAACGAACACTGAAGCTTTCTTT. The chain joins TRBV9 to TRBJ1-1; D gene uncertain. There are 14 residues in the CDR3. The germline V gene has CDR1 SGDLS and CDR2 YYNGEE.

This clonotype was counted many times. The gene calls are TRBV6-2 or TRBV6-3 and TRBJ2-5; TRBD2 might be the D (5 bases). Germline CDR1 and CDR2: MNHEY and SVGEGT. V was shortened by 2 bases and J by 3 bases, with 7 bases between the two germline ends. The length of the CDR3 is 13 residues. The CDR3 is CASSYRREETQYF. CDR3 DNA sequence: TGTGCCAGCAGTTACAGGCGGGAAGAGACCCAGTACTTC.

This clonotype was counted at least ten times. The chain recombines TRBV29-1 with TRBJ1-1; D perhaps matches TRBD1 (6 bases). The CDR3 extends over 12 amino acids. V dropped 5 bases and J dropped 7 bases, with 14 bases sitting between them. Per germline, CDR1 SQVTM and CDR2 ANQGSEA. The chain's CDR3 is CSVHFGTNEAFF. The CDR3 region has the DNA TGCAGCGTTCATTTCGGGACAAATGAAGCTTTCTTT. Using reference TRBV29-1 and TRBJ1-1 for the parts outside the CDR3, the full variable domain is SAVISQKPSRDICQRGTSLTIQCQVDSQVTMMFWYRQQPGQSLTLIATANQGSEATYESGFVIDKFPISRPNLTFSTLTVSNMSPEDSSIYLCSVHFGTNEAFFGQGTRLTVV.

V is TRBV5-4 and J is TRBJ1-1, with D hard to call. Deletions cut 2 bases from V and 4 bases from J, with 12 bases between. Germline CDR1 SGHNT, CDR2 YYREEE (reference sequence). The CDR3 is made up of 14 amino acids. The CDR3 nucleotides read TGTGCCAGCAGCTTCGTAGGGATGAGCACTGAAGCTTTCTTT. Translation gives CASSFVGMSTEAFF. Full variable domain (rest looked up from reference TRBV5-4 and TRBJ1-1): ETGVTQSPTHLIKTRGQQVTLRCSSQSGHNTVSWYQQALGQGPQFIFQYYREEENGRGNFPPRFSGLQFPNYSSELNVNALELDDSALYLCASSFVGMSTEAFFGQGTRLTVV.

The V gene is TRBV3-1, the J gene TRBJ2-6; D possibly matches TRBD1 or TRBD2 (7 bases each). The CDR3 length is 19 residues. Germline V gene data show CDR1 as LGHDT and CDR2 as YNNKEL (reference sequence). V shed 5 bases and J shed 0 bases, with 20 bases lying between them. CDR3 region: CASSGMGRGGPSGANVLTF. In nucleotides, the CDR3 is TGTGCCAGCAGCGGAATGGGCAGGGGGGGTCCCTCTGGGGCCAACGTCCTGACTTTC.

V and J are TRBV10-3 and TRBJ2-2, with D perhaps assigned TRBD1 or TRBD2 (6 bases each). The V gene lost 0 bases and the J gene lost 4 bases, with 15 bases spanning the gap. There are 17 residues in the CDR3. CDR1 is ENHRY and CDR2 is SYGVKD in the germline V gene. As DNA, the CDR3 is TGTGCCATCAGTGAGTCGGGGGCGGCAGCGGGCACCGGGGAGCTGTTTTTT. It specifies CAISESGAAAGTGELFF.

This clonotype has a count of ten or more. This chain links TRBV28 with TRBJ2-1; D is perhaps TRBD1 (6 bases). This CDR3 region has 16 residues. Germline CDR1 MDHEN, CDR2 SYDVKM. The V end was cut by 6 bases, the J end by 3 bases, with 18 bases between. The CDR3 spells CASSPSDRPFYNEQFF. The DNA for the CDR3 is TGTGCCAGCAGCCCCTCTGACAGGCCCTTCTACAATGAGCAGTTCTTC.

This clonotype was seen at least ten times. CDR3: CASSMSGVDEQFF. In DNA form, the CDR3 reads TGTGCCAGTAGTATGAGCGGGGTAGATGAGCAGTTCTTC. The rearrangement joins TRBV19 to TRBJ2-1; 7 bases match TRBD2. This CDR3 has 13 amino acids. The germline CDR1 and CDR2 sequences are LNHDA and SQIVND (reference sequence). V shed 3 bases, J shed 8 bases, and the junction held 4 bases outside the gene matches.

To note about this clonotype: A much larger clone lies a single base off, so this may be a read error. The CDR3 DNA sequence: TGCGCCAGCAGCCAAGTTGACGGGGGGCCCACTGAAGCTTTCTTT. Translation gives CASSQVDGGPTEAFF. The rearrangement links TRBV4-1 to TRBJ1-1, with D possibly TRBD1 on 6 matching bases. The germline V and J ends were trimmed by 1 base and 4 bases, with 13 bases remaining between them. The germline CDR1 and CDR2 sequences are MGHRA and YSYEKL. The CDR3 loop spans 15 amino acids.

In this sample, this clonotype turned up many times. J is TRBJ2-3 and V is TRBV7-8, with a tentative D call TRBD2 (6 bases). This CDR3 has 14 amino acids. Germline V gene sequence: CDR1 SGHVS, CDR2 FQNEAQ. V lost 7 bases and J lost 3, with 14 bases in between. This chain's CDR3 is CASTRGGLTDTQYF. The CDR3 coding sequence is TGTGCCAGCACCCGTGGGGGGTTGACAGATACGCAGTATTTT.

CDR3 nucleotides: TGCAGAGTACACTGGGGGACTGAAGCTTTCTTT. This sequence encodes CRVHWGTEAFF. This rearrangement joins TRBV20-1 to TRBJ1-1; D perhaps matches TRBD1 (5 bases). Looked up from germline, CDR1 is DFQATT and CDR2 is SNEGSKA (reference sequence). The length of the CDR3 is 11 residues.

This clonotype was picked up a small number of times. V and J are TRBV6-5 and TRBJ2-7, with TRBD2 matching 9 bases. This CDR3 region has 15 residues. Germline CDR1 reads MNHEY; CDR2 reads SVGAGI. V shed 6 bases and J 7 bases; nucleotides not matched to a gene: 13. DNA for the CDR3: TGTGCCAGCAGCTACGGGCTTGTAGCGGGAGAGGAGCAGTACTTC. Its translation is CASSYGLVAGEEQYF.

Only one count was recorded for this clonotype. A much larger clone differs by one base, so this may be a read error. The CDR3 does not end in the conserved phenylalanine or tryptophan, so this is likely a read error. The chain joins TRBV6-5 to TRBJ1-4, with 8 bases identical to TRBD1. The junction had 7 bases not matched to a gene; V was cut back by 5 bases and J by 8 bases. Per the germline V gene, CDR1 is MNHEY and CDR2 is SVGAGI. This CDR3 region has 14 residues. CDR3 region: CASSNGQGYEKLFL. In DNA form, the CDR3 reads TGTGCCAGCAGTAACGGACAGGGATACGAAAAACTGTTTTTA.

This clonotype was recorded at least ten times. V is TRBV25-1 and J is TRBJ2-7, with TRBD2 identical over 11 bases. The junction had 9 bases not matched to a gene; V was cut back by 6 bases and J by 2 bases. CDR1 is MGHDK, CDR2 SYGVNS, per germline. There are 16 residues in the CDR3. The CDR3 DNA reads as TGTGCCAGCAGAAAACTCCCACTAGCGGGAGCCTACGAGCAGTACTTC. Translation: CASRKLPLAGAYEQYF.

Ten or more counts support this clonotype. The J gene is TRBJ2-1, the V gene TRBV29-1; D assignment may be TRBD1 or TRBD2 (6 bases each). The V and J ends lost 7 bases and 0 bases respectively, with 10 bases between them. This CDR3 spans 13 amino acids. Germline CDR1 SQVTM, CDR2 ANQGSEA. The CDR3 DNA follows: TGCAGCGGGGGGGCGAGCTCCTACAATGAGCAGTTCTTC. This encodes CSGGASSYNEQFF.

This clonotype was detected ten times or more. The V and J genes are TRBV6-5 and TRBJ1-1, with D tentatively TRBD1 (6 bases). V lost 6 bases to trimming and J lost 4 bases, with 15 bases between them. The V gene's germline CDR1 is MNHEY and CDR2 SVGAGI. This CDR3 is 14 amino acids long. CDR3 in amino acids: CASRHQGKVTEAFF. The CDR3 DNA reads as TGTGCCAGCAGACACCAGGGGAAGGTCACTGAAGCTTTCTTT.

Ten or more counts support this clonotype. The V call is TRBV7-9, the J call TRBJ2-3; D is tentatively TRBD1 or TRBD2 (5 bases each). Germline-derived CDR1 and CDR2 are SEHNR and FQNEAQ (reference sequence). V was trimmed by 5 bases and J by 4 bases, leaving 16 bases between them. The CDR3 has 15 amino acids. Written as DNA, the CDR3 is TGTGCCAGCAGCCCCGGGGCTAGCATGGCAGATACGCAGTATTTT. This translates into CASSPGASMADTQYF.